One and the same sample provided the 5 T cell receptor beta chains below, sequenced in a study of post-analysis software for immune sequencing data. Overall study results and limits: TRBV segments more frequent in patients than in controls numbered roughly 5 and included TRBV5-6, TRBV5-1 and TRBV20-1.

Unique-molecular-identifier-tagged TCR beta cDNA libraries were used. TCRdb redid the calling of the PCR reads with MiXCR, one entry per CDR3 protein. Among 550,000 to 700,000 distinct CDR3 sequences, roughly 45% were seen once, and the ten largest hold more than 1.5%. Which antigens these TCRs recognize remains unknown. The sample comprised blood. The receptors were gathered from a girl between 10 and 17 years old with multiple sclerosis.

J is TRBJ2-7 and V is TRBV6-6; D is undetermined. The ends were cut back, 6 bases at V and 0 bases at J, with 15 bases in the middle. The CDR3 is 15 amino acids. The germline gives CDR1 MNHNY, CDR2 SVGAGI (reference sequence). The CDR3 nucleotides are TGTGCCAGCAGCCGCGACGGCTCGAGCTCCTACGAGCAGTACTTC. This translates into CASSRDGSSSYEQYF.

The rearrangement joins TRBV5-1 to TRBJ1-1; 7 positions match TRBD1. CDR1 and CDR2 from the germline V gene are SGHRS and YFSETQ. V was pared by 0 bases and J by 3 bases, with 11 bases of the junction left unmatched. The CDR3 extends over 17 amino acids. The CDR3 bases are TGCGCCAGCAGCTTGGCCGGAAGGGGGCTAGGGGACACTGAAGCTTTCTTT. It specifies CASSLAGRGLGDTEAFF. The complete variable domain, with remaining parts taken from reference TRBV5-1 and TRBJ1-1, reads KAGVTQTPRYLIKTRGQQVTLSCSPISGHRSVSWYQQTPGQGLQFLFEYFSETQRNKGNFPGRFSGRQFSNSRSEMNVSTLELGDSALYLCASSLAGRGLGDTEAFFGQGTRLTVV.

This clonotype was seen a handful of times. J is TRBJ2-1 and V is TRBV7-9; D may be TRBD1 (5 bases). The V end lost 8 bases, the J end lost 3 bases, and 17 bases lay between the germline ends. This CDR3 contains 15 residues. The germline gives CDR1 SEHNR, CDR2 FQNEAQ (reference sequence). CDR3 coding DNA: TGTGCCAGCCGGGCGAGGAGACAGAGCTACAATGAGCAGTTCTTC. Protein sequence: CASRARRQSYNEQFF.

The sample holds a few counts of this clonotype. The genes are TRBV24-1 and TRBJ1-2; TRBD1 matches 9 bases. This CDR3 has 13 residues. CDR1 KGHDR and CDR2 SFDVKD come from the germline V gene. J was trimmed by 8 bases and V by 3 bases; bases with no gene match: 3. CDR3 sequence: CATSDADRGGYTF. The CDR3, as DNA: TGTGCCACCAGTGATGCGGACAGGGGCGGCTACACCTTC.

This clonotype appeared once. The chain is built from TRBV7-2 and TRBJ2-1, with TRBD2 matching 9 bases. With 5 bases clipped from V and 15 bases from J, the junction kept 14 bases outside the gene matches. CDR3 length: 14 residues. The germline gives CDR1 SGHTA, CDR2 FQGNSA. CDR3: CASSPLSGGQGGFF. CDR3 nucleotide sequence: TGTGCCAGCAGCCCCCTCAGCGGGGGGCAGGGGGGGTTCTTC.